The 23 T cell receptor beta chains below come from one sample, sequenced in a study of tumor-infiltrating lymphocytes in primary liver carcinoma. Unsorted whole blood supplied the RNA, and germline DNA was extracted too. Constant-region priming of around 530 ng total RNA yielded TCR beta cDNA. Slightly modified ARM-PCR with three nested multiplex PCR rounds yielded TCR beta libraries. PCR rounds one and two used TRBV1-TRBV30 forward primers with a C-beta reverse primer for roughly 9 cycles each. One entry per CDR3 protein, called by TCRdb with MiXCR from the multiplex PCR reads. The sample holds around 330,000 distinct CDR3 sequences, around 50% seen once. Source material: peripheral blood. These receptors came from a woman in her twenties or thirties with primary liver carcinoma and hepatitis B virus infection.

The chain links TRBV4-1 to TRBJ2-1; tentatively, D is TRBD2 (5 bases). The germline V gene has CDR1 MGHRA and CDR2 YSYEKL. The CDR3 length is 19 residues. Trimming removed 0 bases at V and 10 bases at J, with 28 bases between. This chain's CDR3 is CASSQDERVGRVAMCEQFF. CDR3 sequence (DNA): TGCGCCAGCAGCCAAGATGAGAGGGTTGGACGGGTTGCAATGTGCGAGCAGTTCTTC.

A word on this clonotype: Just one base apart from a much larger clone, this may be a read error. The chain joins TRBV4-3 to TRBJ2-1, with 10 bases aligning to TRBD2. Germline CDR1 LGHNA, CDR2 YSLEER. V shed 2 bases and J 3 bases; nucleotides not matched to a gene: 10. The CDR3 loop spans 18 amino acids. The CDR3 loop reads CASSQNGLAASFYNEQFF. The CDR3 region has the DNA TGCGCCAGCAGCCAAAACGGACTAGCGGCAAGCTTCTACAATGAGCAGTTCTTC.

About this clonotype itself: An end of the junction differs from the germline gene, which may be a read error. The DNA for the CDR3 is TGTGCCAGCAGTTACTCGATGAGGGGGTACGAGGAGTACTTC. It yields the protein CASSYSMRGYEEYF. The chain employs TRBV6-2 or TRBV6-3 and TRBJ2-7; D is possibly TRBD1 (6 bases). CDR1 is MNHEY and CDR2 is SVGEGT in the germline V gene. The CDR3 totals 14 residues.

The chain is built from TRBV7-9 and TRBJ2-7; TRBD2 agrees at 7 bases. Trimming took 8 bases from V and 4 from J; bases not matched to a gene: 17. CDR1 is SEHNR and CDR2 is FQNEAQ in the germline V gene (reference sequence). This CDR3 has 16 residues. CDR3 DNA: TGTGCCAGCCGAGGGTGGGCTAGCGGCGACTCTTACGAGCAGTACTTC. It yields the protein CASRGWASGDSYEQYF.

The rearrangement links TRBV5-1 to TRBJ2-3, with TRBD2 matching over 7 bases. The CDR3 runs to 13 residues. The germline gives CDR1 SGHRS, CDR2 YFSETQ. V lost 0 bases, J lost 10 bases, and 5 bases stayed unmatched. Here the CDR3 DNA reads TGCGCCAGCAGCTTGGACGCGGGGGATGCGCAGTATTTT. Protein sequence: CASSLDAGDAQYF.

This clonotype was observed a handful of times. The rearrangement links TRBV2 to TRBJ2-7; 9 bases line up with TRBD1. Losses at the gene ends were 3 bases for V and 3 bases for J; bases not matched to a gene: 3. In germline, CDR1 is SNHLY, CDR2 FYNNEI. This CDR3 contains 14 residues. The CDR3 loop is CASSEQGQGYEQYF. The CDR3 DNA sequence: TGTGCCAGCAGTGAGCAGGGACAGGGCTACGAGCAGTACTTC.

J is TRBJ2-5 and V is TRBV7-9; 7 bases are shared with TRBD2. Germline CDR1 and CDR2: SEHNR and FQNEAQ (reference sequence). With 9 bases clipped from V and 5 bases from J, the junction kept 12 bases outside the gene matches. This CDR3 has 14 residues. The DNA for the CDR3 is TGTGCCAGTAGATGGGGGGGAAGTCATGAGACCCAGTACTTC. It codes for CASRWGGSHETQYF.

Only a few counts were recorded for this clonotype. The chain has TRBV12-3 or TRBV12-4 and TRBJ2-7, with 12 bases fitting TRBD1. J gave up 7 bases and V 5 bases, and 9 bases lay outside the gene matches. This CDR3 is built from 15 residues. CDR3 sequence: CASSQVGQGAGEQYF. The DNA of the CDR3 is TGTGCCAGCAGTCAAGTGGGACAGGGGGCTGGAGAGCAGTACTTC.

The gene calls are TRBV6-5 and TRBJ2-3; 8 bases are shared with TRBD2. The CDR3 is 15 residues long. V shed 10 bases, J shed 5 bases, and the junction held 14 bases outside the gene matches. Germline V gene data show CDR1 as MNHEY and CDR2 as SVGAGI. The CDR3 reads CATSGRASGIDTQYF. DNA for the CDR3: TGTGCCACCTCCGGGAGGGCCTCTGGTATAGATACGCAGTATTTT.

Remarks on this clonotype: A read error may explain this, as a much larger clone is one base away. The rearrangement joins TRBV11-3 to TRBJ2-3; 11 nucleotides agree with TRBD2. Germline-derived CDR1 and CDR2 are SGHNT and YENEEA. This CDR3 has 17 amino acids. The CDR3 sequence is CVSSFPTSGSRQDTQYF. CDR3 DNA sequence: TGTGTCAGCAGCTTCCCAACTAGCGGGAGTCGTCAAGATACGCAGTATTTT.

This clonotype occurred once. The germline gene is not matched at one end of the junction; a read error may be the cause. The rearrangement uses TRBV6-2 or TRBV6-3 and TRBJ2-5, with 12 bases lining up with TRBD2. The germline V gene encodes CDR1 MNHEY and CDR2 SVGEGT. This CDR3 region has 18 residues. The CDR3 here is CGSSYGGTSGRLQETQYF. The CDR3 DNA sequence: TGTGGCAGCAGTTACGGGGGCACTAGCGGGAGGCTCCAAGAGACCCAGTACTTC.

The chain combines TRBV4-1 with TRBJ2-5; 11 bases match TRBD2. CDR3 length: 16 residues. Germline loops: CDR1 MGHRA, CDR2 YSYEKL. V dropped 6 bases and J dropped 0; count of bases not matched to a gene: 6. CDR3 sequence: CASSSTSGRYQETQYF. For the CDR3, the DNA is TGCGCCAGCAGTTCAACTAGCGGGAGATACCAAGAGACCCAGTACTTC.

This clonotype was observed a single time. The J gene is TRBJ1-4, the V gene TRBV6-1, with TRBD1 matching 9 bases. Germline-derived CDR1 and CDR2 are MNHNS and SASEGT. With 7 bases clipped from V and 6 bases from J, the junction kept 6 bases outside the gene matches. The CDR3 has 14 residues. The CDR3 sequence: CASTPDRGYEKLFF. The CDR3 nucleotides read TGTGCCAGCACCCCGGACAGGGGATATGAAAAACTGTTTTTT.

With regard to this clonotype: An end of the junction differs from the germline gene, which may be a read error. This CDR3 reads CASTLEGQGTGELFF. CDR3 bases: TGTGCCAGCACCTTAGAAGGACAGGGTACCGGGGAGCTGTTTTTT. The chain recombines TRBV7-8 with TRBJ2-2; 8 nucleotides match TRBD1. From germline, CDR1 is SGHVS and CDR2 FQNEAQ. This CDR3 contains 15 residues.

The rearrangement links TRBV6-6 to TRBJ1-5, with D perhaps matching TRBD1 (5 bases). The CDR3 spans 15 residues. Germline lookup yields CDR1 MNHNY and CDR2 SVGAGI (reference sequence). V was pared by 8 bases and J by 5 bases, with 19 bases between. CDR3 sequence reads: CASCLMTWGYQPQHF. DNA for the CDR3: TGTGCCAGCTGCTTAATGACATGGGGCTATCAGCCCCAGCATTTT.

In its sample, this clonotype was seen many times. The CDR3 spells CASTPEPLISYGYTF. The CDR3 region has the DNA TGTGCCAGCACTCCCGAGCCACTCATTAGCTATGGCTACACCTTC. The gene calls are TRBV6-6 and TRBJ1-2; D is ambiguous. Germline V gene lookup returns CDR1 MNHNY and CDR2 SVGAGI (reference sequence). The CDR3 is made up of 15 amino acids. V was pared by 7 bases and J by 4 bases, with 19 bases between.

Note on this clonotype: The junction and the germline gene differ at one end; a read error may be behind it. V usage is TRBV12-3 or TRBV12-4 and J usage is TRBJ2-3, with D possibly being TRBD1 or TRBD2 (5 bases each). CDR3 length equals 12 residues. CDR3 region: CASILGARASDF. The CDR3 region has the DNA TGTGCCAGCATTTTAGGGGCGCGGGCTTCGGATTTT.

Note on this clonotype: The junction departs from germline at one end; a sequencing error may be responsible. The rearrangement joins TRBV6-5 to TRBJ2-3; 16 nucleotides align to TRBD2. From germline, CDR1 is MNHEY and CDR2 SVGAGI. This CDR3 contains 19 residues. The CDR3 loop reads CASSLPGLAGGGLPDTQYF. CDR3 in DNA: TGTGCCAGCAGTCTACCGGGACTAGCGGGAGGGGGGTTGCCAGACACGCAGTATTTT.

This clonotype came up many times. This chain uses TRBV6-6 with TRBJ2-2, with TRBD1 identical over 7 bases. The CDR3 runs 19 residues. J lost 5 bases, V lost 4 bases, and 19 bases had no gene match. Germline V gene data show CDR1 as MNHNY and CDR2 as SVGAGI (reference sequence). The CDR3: CASSLEDPVRQGGTGELFF. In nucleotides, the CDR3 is TGTGCCAGCAGTTTGGAGGACCCCGTGAGACAGGGTGGTACCGGGGAGCTGTTTTTT.

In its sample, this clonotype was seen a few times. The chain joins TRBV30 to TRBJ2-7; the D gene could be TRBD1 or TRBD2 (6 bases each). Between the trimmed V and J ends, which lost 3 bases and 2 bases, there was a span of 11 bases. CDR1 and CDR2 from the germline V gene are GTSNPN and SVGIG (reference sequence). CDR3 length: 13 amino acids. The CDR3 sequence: CAWSHGGPYEQYF. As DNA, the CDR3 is TGTGCCTGGAGCCACGGGGGCCCCTACGAGCAGTACTTC.

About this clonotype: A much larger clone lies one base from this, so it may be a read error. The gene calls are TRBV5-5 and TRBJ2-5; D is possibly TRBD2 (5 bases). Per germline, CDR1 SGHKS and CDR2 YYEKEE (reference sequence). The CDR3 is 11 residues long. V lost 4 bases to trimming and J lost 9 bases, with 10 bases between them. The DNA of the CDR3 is TGTGCCAGCAGCATATCGGAGGCCCAGTACTTC. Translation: CASSISEAQYF.

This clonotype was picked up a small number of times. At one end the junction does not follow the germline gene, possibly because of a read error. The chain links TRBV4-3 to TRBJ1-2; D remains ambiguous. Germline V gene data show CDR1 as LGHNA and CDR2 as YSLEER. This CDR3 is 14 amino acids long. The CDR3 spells CASSAELEVYGYTF. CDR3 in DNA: TGCGCCAGTAGCGCTGAGTTGGAGGTCTATGGTTACACCTTC.

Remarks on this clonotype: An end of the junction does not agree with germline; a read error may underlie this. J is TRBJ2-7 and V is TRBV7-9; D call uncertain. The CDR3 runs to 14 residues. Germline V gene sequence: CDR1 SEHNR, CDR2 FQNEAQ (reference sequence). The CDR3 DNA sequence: TGTGCCAGCAGCTTAGGAATAGGGTTGTACGAGCCGTACTTC. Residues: CASSLGIGLYEPYF.